This T cell receptor (beta chain) was recovered during a study of cytotoxic CD8 clonotypes in ibrutinib-treated CLL. Overall study results and limits: Exceeding age-matched healthy donors, baseline clonality also tracked the counts of circulating CD8+ T cells.

A 1 in 200,000 to 1 in 1 million T cell depth was the sequencing target. Assay: immunoSEQ multiplex PCR; the TCRdb copy retains only in-frame clones and omits some. The sample includes tens of thousands of clones, 90% of them seen just once. By share of the sample, this clone is medium-sized. Its antigen is currently unknown. From germline, CDR1 is MGHRA and CDR2 YSYEKL. The V gene end was trimmed by 2 bases and the J gene end by 5 bases; junction bases not matched to a gene: 11. There are 16 residues in the CDR3. This specimen consisted of PBMCs, obtained after 12 months of ibrutinib treatment. The chain employs TRBV4-1 and TRBJ1-2; the match to TRBD1 covers 7 bases. The sequence came from a human donor with chronic lymphocytic leukemia. The DNA for the CDR3 is TGCGCCAGCAGCCAAATTACCAGGGGGATTTTGTATGGCTACACCTTC. This gives the protein CASSQITRGILYGYTF.